This entry describes one T cell receptor (beta chain). Assay: immunoSEQ multiplex PCR; the TCRdb copy retains only in-frame clones and omits some. Of about 40,000 clones listed, 85% to 90% are singletons. The V end lost 6 bases, the J end lost 0 bases, and 15 bases lay between the germline ends. Germline CDR1 and CDR2: MDHEN and SYDVKM. CDR3 length: 16 residues. These data belong to a study of blood T cell repertoires in COVID-19. Sequenced material: peripheral blood. V usage is TRBV28 and J usage is TRBJ1-3, with D perhaps matching TRBD1 (5 bases). The TCR comes from a man aged 70-80 years with acute or convalescent COVID-19. Here the CDR3 reads CASSPGRTSSGNTIYF. CDR3 sequence (DNA): TGTGCCAGCAGCCCAGGGAGGACTAGCTCTGGAAACACCATATATTTT.